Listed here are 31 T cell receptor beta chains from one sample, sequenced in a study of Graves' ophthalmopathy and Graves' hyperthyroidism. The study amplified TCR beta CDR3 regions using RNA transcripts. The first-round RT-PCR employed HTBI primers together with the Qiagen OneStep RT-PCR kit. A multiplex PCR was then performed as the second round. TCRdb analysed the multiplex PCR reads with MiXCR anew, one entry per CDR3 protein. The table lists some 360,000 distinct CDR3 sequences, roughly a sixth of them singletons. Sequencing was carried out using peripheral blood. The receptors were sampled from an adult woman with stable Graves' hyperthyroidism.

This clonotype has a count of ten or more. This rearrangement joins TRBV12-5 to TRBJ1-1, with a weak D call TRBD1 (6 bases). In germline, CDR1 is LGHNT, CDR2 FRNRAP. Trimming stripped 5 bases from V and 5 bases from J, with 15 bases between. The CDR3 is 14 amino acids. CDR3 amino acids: CASGPRGGGTEAFF. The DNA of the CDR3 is TGTGCTAGTGGTCCCCGAGGGGGGGGGACTGAAGCTTTCTTT.

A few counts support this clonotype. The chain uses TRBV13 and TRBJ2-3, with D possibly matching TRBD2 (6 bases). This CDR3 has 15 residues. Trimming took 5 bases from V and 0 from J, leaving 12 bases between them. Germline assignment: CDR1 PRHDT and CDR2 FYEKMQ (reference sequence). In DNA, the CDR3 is TGTGCCAGCAGCCCTTTAGCGGCTAGCACAGATACGCAGTATTTT. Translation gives CASSPLAASTDTQYF.

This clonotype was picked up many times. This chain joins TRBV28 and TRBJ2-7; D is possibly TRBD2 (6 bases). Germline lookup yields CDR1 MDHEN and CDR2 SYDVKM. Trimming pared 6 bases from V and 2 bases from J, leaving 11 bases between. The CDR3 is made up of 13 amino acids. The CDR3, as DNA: TGTGCCAGCAGAACGGGGGACCCCTACGAGCAGTACTTC. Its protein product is CASRTGDPYEQYF.

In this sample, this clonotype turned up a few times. The CDR3: CASSFLGQGHQPQHF. As DNA, the CDR3 is TGTGCCAGCAGTTTTTTGGGACAGGGCCACCAGCCCCAGCATTTT. The rearrangement uses TRBV27 and TRBJ1-5; TRBD1 aligns across 9 bases. CDR3 length: 15 amino acids. The V gene end was trimmed by 3 bases and the J gene end by 7 bases; junction bases not matched to a gene: 7. Germline CDR1 reads MNHEY; CDR2 reads SMNVEV (reference sequence).

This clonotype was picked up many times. DNA for the CDR3: TGTGCCAGCAGCCAACAAGAAGGCGGGACCCAGTACTTC. Protein product: CASSQQEGGTQYF. This sequence joins TRBV6-4 and TRBJ2-5; D uncertain. This CDR3 is 13 amino acids long. CDR1 and CDR2 from the germline V gene are MRHNA and SNTAGT. V was cut by 6 bases and J by 7 bases, with 15 bases left in between.

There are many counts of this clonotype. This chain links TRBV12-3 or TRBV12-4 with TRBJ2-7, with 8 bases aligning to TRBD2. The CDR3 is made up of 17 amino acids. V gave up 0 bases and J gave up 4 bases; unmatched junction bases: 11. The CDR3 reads CASSLADLTGGPYEQYF. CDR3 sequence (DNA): TGTGCCAGCAGTTTAGCGGATTTGACGGGAGGGCCATACGAGCAGTACTTC.

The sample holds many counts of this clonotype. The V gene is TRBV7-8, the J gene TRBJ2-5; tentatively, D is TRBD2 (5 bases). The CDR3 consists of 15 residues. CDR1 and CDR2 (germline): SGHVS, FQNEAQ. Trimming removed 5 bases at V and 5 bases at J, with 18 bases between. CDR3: CASSIPSGGPETQYF. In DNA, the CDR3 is TGTGCCAGCAGCATCCCGTCTGGAGGCCCGGAGACCCAGTACTTC.

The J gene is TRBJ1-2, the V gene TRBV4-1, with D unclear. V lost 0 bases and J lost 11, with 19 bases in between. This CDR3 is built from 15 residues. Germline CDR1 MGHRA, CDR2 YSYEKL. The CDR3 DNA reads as TGCGCCAGCAGCCAAGACCCAGTCCTAATCGGAGGTTACACCTTC. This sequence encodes CASSQDPVLIGGYTF.

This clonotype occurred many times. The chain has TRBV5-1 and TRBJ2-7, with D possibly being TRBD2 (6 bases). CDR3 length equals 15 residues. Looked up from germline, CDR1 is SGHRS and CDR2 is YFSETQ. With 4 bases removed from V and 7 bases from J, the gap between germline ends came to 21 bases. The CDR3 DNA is TGCGCCAGCAGCGCCCTAGGACTACAGGAGGTGGAGCAGTACTTC. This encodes CASSALGLQEVEQYF.

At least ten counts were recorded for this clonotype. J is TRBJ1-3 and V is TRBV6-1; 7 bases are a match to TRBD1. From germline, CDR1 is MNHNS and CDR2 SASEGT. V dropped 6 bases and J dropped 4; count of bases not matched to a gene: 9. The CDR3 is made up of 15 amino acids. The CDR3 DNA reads TGTGCCAGCAGCTCCCGACAGGGAGCGGGAAACACCATATATTTT. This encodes CASSSRQGAGNTIYF.

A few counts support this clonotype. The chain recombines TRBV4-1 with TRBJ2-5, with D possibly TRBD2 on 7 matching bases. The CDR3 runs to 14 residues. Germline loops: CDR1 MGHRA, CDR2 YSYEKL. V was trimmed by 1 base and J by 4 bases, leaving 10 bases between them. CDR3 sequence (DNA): TGCGCCAGCAGCCAAGGGGGGGGCGGAGAGACCCAGTACTTC. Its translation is CASSQGGGGETQYF.

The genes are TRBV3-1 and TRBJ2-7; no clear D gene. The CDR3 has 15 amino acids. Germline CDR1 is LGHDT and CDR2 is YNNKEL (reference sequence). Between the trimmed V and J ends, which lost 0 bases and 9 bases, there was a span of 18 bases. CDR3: CASSQESFSQSVQYF. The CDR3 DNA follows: TGTGCCAGCAGCCAAGAAAGTTTTAGTCAGTCTGTGCAGTACTTC.

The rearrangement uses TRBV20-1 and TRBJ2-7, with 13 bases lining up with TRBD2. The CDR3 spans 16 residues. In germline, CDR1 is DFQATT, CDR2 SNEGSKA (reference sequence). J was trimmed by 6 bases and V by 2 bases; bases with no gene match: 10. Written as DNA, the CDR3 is TGCAGTGCTAGACGGACTAGCGGGAGATCGCTGGGCGAGCAGTACGTC. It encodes CSARRTSGRSLGEQYV.

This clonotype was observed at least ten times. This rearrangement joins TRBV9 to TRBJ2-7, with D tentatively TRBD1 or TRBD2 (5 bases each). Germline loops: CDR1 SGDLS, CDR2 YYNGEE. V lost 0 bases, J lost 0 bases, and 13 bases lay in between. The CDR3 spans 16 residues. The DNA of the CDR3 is TGTGCCAGCAGCGTAGATATGGGACCTTCCTCCTACGAGCAGTACTTC. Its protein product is CASSVDMGPSSYEQYF. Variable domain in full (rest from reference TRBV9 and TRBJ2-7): DSGVTQTPKHLITATGQRVTLRCSPRSGDLSVYWYQQSLDQGLQFLIQYYNGEERAKGNILERFSAQQFPDLHSELNLSSLELGDSALYFCASSVDMGPSSYEQYFGPGTRLTVT.

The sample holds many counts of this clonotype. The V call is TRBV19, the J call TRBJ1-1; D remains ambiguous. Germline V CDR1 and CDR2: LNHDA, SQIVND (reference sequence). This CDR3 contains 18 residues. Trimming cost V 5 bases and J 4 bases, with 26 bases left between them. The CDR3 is CASSPGPLQYGRSTEAFF. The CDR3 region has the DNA TGTGCCAGTAGTCCCGGCCCCCTACAGTACGGGCGGAGCACTGAAGCTTTCTTT.

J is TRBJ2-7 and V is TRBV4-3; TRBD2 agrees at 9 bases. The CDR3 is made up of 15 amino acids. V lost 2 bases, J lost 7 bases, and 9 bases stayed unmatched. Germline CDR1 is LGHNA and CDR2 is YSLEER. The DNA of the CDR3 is TGCGCCAGCAGCCAATTGGCTAGCGGGAAAGGGGAGCAGTACTTC. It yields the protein CASSQLASGKGEQYF.

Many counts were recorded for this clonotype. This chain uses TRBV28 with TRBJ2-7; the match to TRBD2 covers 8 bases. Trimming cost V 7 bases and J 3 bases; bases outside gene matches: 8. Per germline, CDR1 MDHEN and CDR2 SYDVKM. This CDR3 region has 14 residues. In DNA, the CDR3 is TGTGCCAGCATCCGTTCGGGACTAGGCTACGAGCAGTACTTC. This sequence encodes CASIRSGLGYEQYF. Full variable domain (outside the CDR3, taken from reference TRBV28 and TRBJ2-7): DVKVTQSSRYLVKRTGEKVFLECVQDMDHENMFWYRQDPGLGLRLIYFSYDVKMKEKGDIPEGYSVSREKKERFSLILESASTNQTSMYLCASIRSGLGYEQYFGPGTRLTVT.

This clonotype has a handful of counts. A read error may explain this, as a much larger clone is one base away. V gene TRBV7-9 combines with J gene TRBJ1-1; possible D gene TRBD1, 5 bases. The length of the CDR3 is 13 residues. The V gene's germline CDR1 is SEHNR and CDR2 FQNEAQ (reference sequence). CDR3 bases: TGTGCCAGCAGCTTAGGGGCGGACACTGAAGCTTGCTTT. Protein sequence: CASSLGADTEACF.

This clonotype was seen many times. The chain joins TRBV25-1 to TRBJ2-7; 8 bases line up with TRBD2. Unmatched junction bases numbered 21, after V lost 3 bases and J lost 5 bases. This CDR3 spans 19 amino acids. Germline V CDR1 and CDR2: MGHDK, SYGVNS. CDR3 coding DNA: TGTGCCAGCAGTGATTTCGGCCGAAATCTAACCGGGACTAGGGACGAGCAGTACTTC. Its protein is CASSDFGRNLTGTRDEQYF.

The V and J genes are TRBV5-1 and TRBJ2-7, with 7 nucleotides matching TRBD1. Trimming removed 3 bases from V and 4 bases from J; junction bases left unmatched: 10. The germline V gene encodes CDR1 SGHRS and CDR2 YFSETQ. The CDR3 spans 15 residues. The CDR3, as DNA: TGCGCCAGCAGCTCCGGGACAGCCCTATCTTACGAGCAGTACTTC. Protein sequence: CASSSGTALSYEQYF.

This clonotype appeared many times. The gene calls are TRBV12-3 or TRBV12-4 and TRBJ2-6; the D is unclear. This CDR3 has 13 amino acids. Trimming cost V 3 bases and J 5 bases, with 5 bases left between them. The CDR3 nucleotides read TGTGCCAGCAGTTTGGGCTGGGCCAACGTCCTGACTTTC. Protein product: CASSLGWANVLTF.

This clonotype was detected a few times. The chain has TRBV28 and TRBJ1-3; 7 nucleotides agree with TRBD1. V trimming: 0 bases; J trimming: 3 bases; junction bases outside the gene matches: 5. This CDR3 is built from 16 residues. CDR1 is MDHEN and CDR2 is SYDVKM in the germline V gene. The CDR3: CASSLWSGGRGNTIYF. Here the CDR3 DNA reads TGTGCCAGCAGTTTATGGTCAGGGGGGCGTGGAAACACCATATATTTT.

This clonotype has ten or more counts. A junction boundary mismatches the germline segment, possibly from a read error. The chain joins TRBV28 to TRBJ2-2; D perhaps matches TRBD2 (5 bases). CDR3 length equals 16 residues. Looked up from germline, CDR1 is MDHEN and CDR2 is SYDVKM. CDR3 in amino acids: CASSLRYSIPTGELFF. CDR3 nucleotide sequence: TGTGCCAGCAGTTTGAGGTACAGTATCCCCACCGGGGAGCTGTTCTTT.

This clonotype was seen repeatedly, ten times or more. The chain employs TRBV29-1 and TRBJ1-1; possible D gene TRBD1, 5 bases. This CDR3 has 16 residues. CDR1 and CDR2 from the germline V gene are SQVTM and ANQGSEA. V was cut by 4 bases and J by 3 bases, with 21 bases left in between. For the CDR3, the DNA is TGCAGCGTTGCTCCGCCTTCCTCTGGGGCCCACACTGAAGCTTTCTTT. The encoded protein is CSVAPPSSGAHTEAFF.

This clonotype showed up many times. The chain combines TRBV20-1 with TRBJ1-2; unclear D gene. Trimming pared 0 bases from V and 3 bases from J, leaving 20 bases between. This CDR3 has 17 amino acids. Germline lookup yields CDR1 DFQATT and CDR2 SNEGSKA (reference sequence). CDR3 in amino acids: CSARDLVARGRYYGYTF. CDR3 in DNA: TGCAGTGCTAGAGATTTAGTGGCCCGGGGTCGGTACTATGGCTACACCTTC.

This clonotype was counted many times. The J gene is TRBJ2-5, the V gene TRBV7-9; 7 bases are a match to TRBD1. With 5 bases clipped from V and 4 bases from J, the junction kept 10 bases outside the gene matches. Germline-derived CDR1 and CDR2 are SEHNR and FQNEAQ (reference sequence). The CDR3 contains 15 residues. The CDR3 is CASSIKTGLAETQYF. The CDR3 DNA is TGTGCCAGCAGCATTAAGACAGGGCTTGCAGAGACCCAGTACTTC.

CDR3 sequence (DNA): TGTGCCAGCCAGGTCAACGCTGGCTACACCTTC. Amino acid sequence: CASQVNAGYTF. The chain is built from TRBV2 and TRBJ1-2, with no clear D. The germline CDR1 and CDR2 sequences are SNHLY and FYNNEI. The CDR3 is 11 residues long. The ends were cut back, 8 bases at V and 7 bases at J, with 11 bases in the middle.

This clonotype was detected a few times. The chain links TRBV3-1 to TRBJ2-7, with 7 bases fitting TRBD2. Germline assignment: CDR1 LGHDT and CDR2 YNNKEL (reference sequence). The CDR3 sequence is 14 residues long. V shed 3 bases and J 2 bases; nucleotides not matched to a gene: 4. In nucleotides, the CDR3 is TGTGCCAGCAGCCATCGCGGGGGAGCCTACGAGCAGTACTTC. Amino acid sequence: CASSHRGGAYEQYF.

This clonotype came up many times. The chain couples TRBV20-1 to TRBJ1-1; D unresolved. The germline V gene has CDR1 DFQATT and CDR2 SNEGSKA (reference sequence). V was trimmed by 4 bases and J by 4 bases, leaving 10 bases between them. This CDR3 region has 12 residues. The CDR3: CSAMEGSTEAFF. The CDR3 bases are TGCAGTGCTATGGAAGGTAGCACTGAAGCTTTCTTT.

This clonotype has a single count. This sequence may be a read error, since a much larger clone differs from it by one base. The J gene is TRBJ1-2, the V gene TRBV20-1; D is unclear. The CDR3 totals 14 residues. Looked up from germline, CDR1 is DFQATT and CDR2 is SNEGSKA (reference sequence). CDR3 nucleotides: TGCAGTGCCCCGATCCGCCCTGGGCCCTATGGCTACAGCTTC. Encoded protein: CSAPIRPGPYGYSF.

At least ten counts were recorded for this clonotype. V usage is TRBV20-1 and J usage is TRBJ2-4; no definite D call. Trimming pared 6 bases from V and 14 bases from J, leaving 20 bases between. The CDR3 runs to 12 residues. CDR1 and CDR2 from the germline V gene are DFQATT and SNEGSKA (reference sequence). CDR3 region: CSAPEVGRIKYF. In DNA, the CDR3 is TGCAGTGCCCCCGAGGTGGGAAGGATTAAGTACTTC.